This TCR beta chain was sequenced during a study of blood T cell repertoires in COVID-19. Data came from immunoSEQ multiplex PCR; TCRdb stores just in-frame clones and leaves some out. The table has some 43,000 clones, approximately 88% seen once; the top ten hold nearly 4.5%. Trimming stripped 4 bases from V and 2 bases from J, with 16 bases between. CDR1 and CDR2 (germline): SGDLS, YYNGEE. The CDR3 contains 15 residues. Sequenced input: peripheral blood. V usage is TRBV9 and J usage is TRBJ2-7; a possible D gene is TRBD2 (5 bases). The TCR comes from a man aged 50-59 years with active COVID-19. CDR3 residues: CASSPSPGSTYEQYF. CDR3 coding DNA: TGTGCCAGCAGCCCCTCCCCGGGATCAACCTACGAGCAGTACTTC. Looking up the rest from reference TRBV9 and TRBJ2-7 gives the full variable domain: DSGVTQTPKHLITATGQRVTLRCSPRSGDLSVYWYQQSLDQGLQFLIQYYNGEERAKGNILERFSAQQFPDLHSELNLSSLELGDSALYFCASSPSPGSTYEQYFGPGTRLTVT.